Listed here are 4 T cell receptor beta chains from one sample, sequenced in a study of blood T cell repertoires in COVID-19. TCRdb keeps only in-frame clones here, not all; method: immunoSEQ multiplex PCR. In the table there are about 140,000 clones, roughly 85% of which are singletons. The sequenced sample consisted of peripheral blood. These receptors all stem from a man aged 50-60 years with acute or convalescent COVID-19.

V and J are TRBV5-1 and TRBJ1-5, with no clear D. V was trimmed by 2 bases and J by 7 bases, leaving 16 bases between them. Germline-derived CDR1 and CDR2 are SGHRS and YFSETQ. CDR3 size: 15 residues. This CDR3 is CASSFDGTLRQPQHF. In DNA, the CDR3 is TGCGCCAGCAGCTTCGACGGTACCCTCAGGCAGCCCCAGCATTTT.

The chain recombines TRBV2 with TRBJ1-1; 8 bases map to TRBD1. Germline-derived CDR1 and CDR2 are SNHLY and FYNNEI. Trimming cost V 7 bases and J 4 bases; bases outside gene matches: 8. The CDR3 is made up of 14 amino acids. The CDR3 region has the DNA TGTGCCAGCATGCTGCGTGGGACAGGCACTGAAGCTTTCTTT. This encodes CASMLRGTGTEAFF.

The chain has TRBV5-8 and TRBJ2-5, with 7 bases aligning to TRBD1. CDR1 is SGHTS and CDR2 is YDEGEE in the germline V gene. This CDR3 spans 14 amino acids. V was clipped by 2 bases and J by 2 bases; unmatched bases: 3. CDR3 protein: CASSLTGEQETQYF. CDR3 in DNA: TGTGCCAGCAGCTTAACAGGGGAGCAAGAGACCCAGTACTTC.

The chain links TRBV5-1 to TRBJ1-1; 9 bases agree with TRBD1. The CDR3 contains 14 residues. With 4 bases clipped from V and 3 bases from J, the junction kept 4 bases outside the gene matches. Germline V gives CDR1 SGHRS, CDR2 YFSETQ. The CDR3 loop is CASSRDRGDTEAFF. CDR3 in DNA: TGCGCCAGCAGCAGAGACAGGGGGGACACTGAAGCTTTCTTT.